This is a list of T cell receptor beta chains from one sample in a study of cytomegalovirus exposure and HLA in healthy donors. Profiling relied on immunoSEQ multiplex PCR, and the TCRdb table lists in-frame clones only, not all of them. Of about 200,000 clones listed, roughly 80% were seen once; the top ten hold 2.9%. The material sequenced was PBMCs. The receptors were sampled from a man between 25 and 39 years old in good health and CMV-seronegative. The CDR3 runs from the conserved cysteine through the conserved F or W. The D gene is left open where the match is weak. Only some rows state a clone size, as once, few, many or a class for expanded clones.

clone_size,d_call,v_call,j_call,cdr3_nt,cdr3_aa
NA,TRBD1,TRBV28,TRBJ1-6,TGTGCCAGCAGTACACAGGGGTCGAGGAATTCACCCCTCCACTTT,CASSTQGSRNSPLHF
NA,TRBD2,TRBV5-1,TRBJ2-3,TGCGCCAGCAGCTTCACCACTTTAGCGGGGGTTACAGATACGCAGTATTTT,CASSFTTLAGVTDTQYF
NA,TRBD2,TRBV6-5,TRBJ2-1,TGTGCCAGCAGTTACCGGGGCGGGACTAGCGGCAATGAGCAGTTCTTC,CASSYRGGTSGNEQFF
NA,NA,TRBV5-1,TRBJ2-7,TGCGCCAGCAGCTTGGACCAAGGGGGTTACTACGAGCAGTACTTC,CASSLDQGGYYEQYF
NA,TRBD1,TRBV9,TRBJ2-2,TGTGCCAGCAGCACCCGGGACAGGTCGACCGGGGAGCTGTTTTTT,CASSTRDRSTGELFF
once,NA,TRBV5-1,TRBJ1-4,TGCGCCAGCAGGGAAAGTGGACAGCTTAGTGAAAAACTGTTTTTT,CASRESGQLSEKLFF
NA,NA,TRBV5-1,TRBJ2-1,TGCGCCAGCAGCTTGGCGGTAAAAACCTCAGGGGCCGAGCAGTTCTTC,CASSLAVKTSGAEQFF
once,TRBD2,TRBV29-1,TRBJ2-2,TGCAGCGCAAGACTAGCCACCGGGGAGCTGTTTTTT,CSARLATGELFF
NA,TRBD2,TRBV9,TRBJ2-3,TGTGCCAGCAGATCGGGGGGGCTTCCGACAGATACGCAGTATTTT,CASRSGGLPTDTQYF
NA,NA,TRBV4-1,TRBJ1-4,TGCGCCAGCAGCAACCCCCAGGGGATAGATGAAAAACTGTTTTTT,CASSNPQGIDEKLFF
NA,NA,TRBV12-5,TRBJ2-1,TGTGCTAGTGGTCTACCCGGGGTCAATGAGCAGTTCTTC,CASGLPGVNEQFF
NA,TRBD1,TRBV18,TRBJ2-7,TGTGCCAGCTCACGGGGACAGGGGGCAGACTACGAGCAGTACTTC,CASSRGQGADYEQYF
NA,TRBD1,TRBV6-1,TRBJ1-2,TGTGCCAGCAGTACAGGGGGGACGGGATATGGCTACACCTTC,CASSTGGTGYGYTF
NA,NA,TRBV4-2,TRBJ2-3,TGTGCCAGCAGCCACGACAATGCACAAGATACGCAGTATTTT,CASSHDNAQDTQYF
NA,TRBD2,TRBV7-2,TRBJ2-5,TGTGCCAGCAGCCGCCCGGATAGCGGGGGGCCGGAACAAGAGACCCAGTACTTC,CASSRPDSGGPEQETQYF
NA,TRBD1,TRBV5-1,TRBJ1-2,TGCGCCAGCAGCTCGGACAGGGTGAATGGCTACACCTTC,CASSSDRVNGYTF
NA,NA,TRBV5-4,TRBJ1-1,TGTGCCAGCAGCATCGGGTCAGCGAACACTGAAGCTTTCTTT,CASSIGSANTEAFF
NA,TRBD2,TRBV10-2,TRBJ2-3,TGCGCCAGCAGTGACTTAGTTTGGGGCGGGGGGGCCGCAGATACGCAGTATTTT,CASSDLVWGGGAADTQYF
NA,NA,TRBV28,TRBJ1-1,TGTGCCAGCAGGTCTCCGGGACTCACTGAAGCTTTCTTT,CASRSPGLTEAFF
NA,NA,TRBV9,TRBJ1-2,TGTGCCAGCAGCGTAGGCGGAGGCACCTCCGGCTACACCTTC,CASSVGGGTSGYTF
NA,TRBD1,TRBV27,TRBJ2-7,TGTGCCAGCAGAAAACAGGGGGCAGGCGAGCAGTACTTC,CASRKQGAGEQYF
NA,NA,TRBV19,TRBJ1-1,TGCGCCAGTGACAGGAACACTGAAGCTTTCTTT,CASDRNTEAFF
few,TRBD1,TRBV9,TRBJ1-4,TGTGCCAGCAGCGTAGGAGGGACAGCCCCAGTGGTTGAAAAACTGTTTTTT,CASSVGGTAPVVEKLFF
NA,TRBD2,TRBV4-3,TRBJ2-5,TGCGCCAGCAGCCAAGATTACAGCGGGGGGAAGGAACAAGAGACCCAGTACTTC,CASSQDYSGGKEQETQYF
NA,TRBD1,TRBV28,TRBJ2-7,TGTGCCAGCAGCTACAGGGGGCGCACGAGGGAGCAGTACTTC,CASSYRGRTREQYF
NA,TRBD2,TRBV27,TRBJ2-3,TGTGCCACACCCGGGAGGGGAGGGGAGTCAGGTACAGATACGCAGTATTTT,CATPGRGGESGTDTQYF
NA,TRBD2,TRBV6-1,TRBJ2-7,TGTGCCAGCAGTGCGCCTAGCGGGGGGCTTAACCTCTACGAGCAGTACTTC,CASSAPSGGLNLYEQYF
NA,TRBD1,TRBV7-6,TRBJ1-6,TGTGCCAGCAGCCATCGGACCCCGGGACAGGTAGTGGAGTCACCCCTCCACTTT,CASSHRTPGQVVESPLHF
NA,TRBD2,TRBV4-3,TRBJ2-2,TGCGCCAGCAGCCAAGATCGGGGGGGGGCGAACACCGGGGAGCTGTTTTTT,CASSQDRGGANTGELFF
NA,NA,TRBV27,TRBJ2-1,TGTGCCAGCAGTCTCCTGTGGGGGGGGCAGGATGAGCAGTTCTTC,CASSLLWGGQDEQFF
few,NA,TRBV27,TRBJ2-1,TGTGCCAGCAGAGGACACTTAAGGAACAATGAGCAGTTCTTC,CASRGHLRNNEQFF
NA,TRBD2,TRBV28,TRBJ2-1,TGTGCCAGCAGTTTCTCGCCGGGGGGGGAGGGGGGTGAGCAGTTCTTC,CASSFSPGGEGGEQFF
NA,NA,TRBV2,TRBJ2-7,TGTGCCAGCAGTTTGGACACGAGCTCCTACGAGCAGTACTTC,CASSLDTSSYEQYF
NA,NA,TRBV2,TRBJ1-1,TGTGCCAGCAGCACGAACATTGAAGCTTTCTTT,CASSTNIEAFF
NA,TRBD1,TRBV7-6,TRBJ1-5,TGTGCCAGCAGCGCGCAGGGGGCAGGCGGGGGCGTTTATAGCAATCAGCCCCAGCATTTT,CASSAQGAGGGVYSNQPQHF
NA,NA,TRBV7-8,TRBJ1-1,TGTGCCAGCAGCTTGACCCGAACAGGGGAAGCTTTCTTT,CASSLTRTGEAFF
once,NA,TRBV5-4,TRBJ2-7,TGTGCCAGCAGCTTGGACCGGGGAGTAGGCGAGCAGTACTTC,CASSLDRGVGEQYF